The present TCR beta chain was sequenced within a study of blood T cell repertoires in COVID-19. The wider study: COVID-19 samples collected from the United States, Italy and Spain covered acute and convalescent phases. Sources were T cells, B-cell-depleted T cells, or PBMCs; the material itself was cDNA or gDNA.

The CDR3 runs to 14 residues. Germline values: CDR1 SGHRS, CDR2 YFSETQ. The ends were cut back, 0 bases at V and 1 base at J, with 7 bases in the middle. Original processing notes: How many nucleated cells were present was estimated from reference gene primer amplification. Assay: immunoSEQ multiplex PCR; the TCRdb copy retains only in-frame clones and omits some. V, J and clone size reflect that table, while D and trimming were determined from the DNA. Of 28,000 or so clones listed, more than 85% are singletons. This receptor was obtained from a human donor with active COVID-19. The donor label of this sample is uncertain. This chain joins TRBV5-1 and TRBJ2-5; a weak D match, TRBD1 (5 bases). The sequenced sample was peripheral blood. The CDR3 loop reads CASSLDRLQETQYF. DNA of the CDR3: TGCGCCAGCAGCTTGGACAGGCTCCAAGAGACCCAGTACTTC.